The entry that follows covers one T cell receptor (beta chain) sequence. The antigen remains unidentified. The sample belongs to a study of cytomegalovirus exposure and HLA in healthy donors. General observations from the study: The TCR clusters that emerged in the first cohort tended, a later analysis found, to co-occur in the approximately 130 validation repertoires.

Data came from immunoSEQ multiplex PCR; TCRdb stores just in-frame clones and leaves some out. The repertoire holds 130,000 or so clones, with about 90% as singletons. The ends lost 2 bases at V and 4 bases at J; junction bases unmatched: 14. The length of the CDR3 is 20 residues. Germline assignment: CDR1 MDHEN and CDR2 SYDVKM. The sample comprised PBMCs. This rearrangement joins TRBV28 to TRBJ2-1; TRBD2 matches at 13 bases. This TCR came from a woman under 30 in good health and CMV-seronegative. CDR3 region: CASSLRFGLAGVSSYNEQFF. The DNA of the CDR3 is TGTGCCAGCAGTTTAAGATTTGGACTAGCGGGAGTAAGTAGTTACAATGAGCAGTTCTTC.